The 8 T cell receptor beta chains below were found in one sample sequenced in a study of CD4 and CD8 cells across lung adenocarcinoma regions. MiXCR, applied by TCRdb to the PCR reads, yields one record per CDR3 protein. Here the sample spans some 7,800 distinct CDR3 sequences, about 48% being singletons. The sequenced sample consisted of CD8+ T cells from the center of a lung tumor. The origin of the receptors is a male donor with lung adenocarcinoma. The CD4 and CD8 labels of this study may be unreliable.

This clonotype was counted a few times. The rearrangement uses TRBV27 and TRBJ2-2; 10 positions agree with TRBD2. This CDR3 has 18 residues. Germline assignment: CDR1 MNHEY and CDR2 SMNVEV (reference sequence). V gave up 2 bases and J gave up 5 bases; unmatched junction bases: 11. CDR3 sequence: CASSLEGLARVLTGELFF. CDR3 DNA sequence: TGTGCCAGCAGTTTAGAGGGACTAGCGAGGGTGCTGACCGGGGAGCTGTTTTTT.

The J gene is TRBJ2-5, the V gene TRBV12-3 or TRBV12-4, with TRBD1 identical over 10 bases. V trimming: 6 bases; J trimming: 5 bases; junction bases outside the gene matches: 3. The CDR3 is made up of 13 amino acids. For the CDR3, the DNA is TGTGCCAGCAGAACGACAGGGGGCGAGACCCAGTACTTC. As protein: CASRTTGGETQYF.

This clonotype is classed as medium-sized (0.01 to 0.1%). This chain connects TRBV6-5 to TRBJ2-1, with D perhaps matching TRBD2 (6 bases). The germline CDR1 and CDR2 sequences are MNHEY and SVGAGI. CDR3 length: 14 residues. V gave up 10 bases and J gave up 4 bases, with 17 bases separating them. The DNA of the CDR3 is TGTGCCACCTCTAGGGTAGCGGATTACAATGAGCAGTTCTTC. Translating gives CATSRVADYNEQFF.

The table lists this clonotype with many counts. The CDR3 nucleotides are TGTGCCAGCAGTGAACGGGCAGACCTCTATGGCTACACCTTC. Translation: CASSERADLYGYTF. This chain uses TRBV25-1 with TRBJ1-2; unclear D gene. Germline V gene lookup returns CDR1 MGHDK and CDR2 SYGVNS. The V gene lost 2 bases and the J gene lost 4 bases, with 11 bases spanning the gap. This CDR3 is 14 amino acids long.

V gene TRBV6-1 combines with J gene TRBJ2-3; 12 positions agree with TRBD2. CDR1 and CDR2 (germline): MNHNS, SASEGT. The CDR3 contains 15 residues. J gave up 4 bases and V 2 bases, and 1 base lay outside the gene matches. The CDR3 is CASSELAGGPDTQYF. In nucleotides, the CDR3 is TGTGCCAGCAGTGAACTAGCGGGAGGGCCAGATACGCAGTATTTT.

The gene calls are TRBV6-5 and TRBJ2-6; maybe TRBD1 (5 bases). The germline CDR1 and CDR2 sequences are MNHEY and SVGAGI. The CDR3 consists of 16 residues. V lost 0 bases, J lost 0 bases, and 6 bases lay in between. The CDR3 region has the DNA TGTGCCAGCAGTTACTCAGGGGACTCTGGGGCCAACGTCCTGACTTTC. Its protein is CASSYSGDSGANVLTF.

This clonotype was counted many times. CDR3 region: CASSSRGLAYEQYF. CDR3 nucleotides: TGTGCCAGCAGTTCGCGGGGACTAGCCTACGAGCAGTACTTC. The chain combines TRBV6-5 with TRBJ2-5, with 8 bases aligning to TRBD2. The DNA matches TRBJ2-7 better at its end, which makes the J call doubtful. The CDR3 has 14 amino acids. Germline V gene lookup returns CDR1 MNHEY and CDR2 SVGAGI.

There are many counts of this clonotype. This chain links TRBV10-3 with TRBJ2-1; 7 positions agree with TRBD1. Losses at the gene ends were 0 bases for V and 6 bases for J; bases not matched to a gene: 8. The CDR3 is 16 residues long. Per the germline V gene, CDR1 is ENHRY and CDR2 is SYGVKD. CDR3 sequence (DNA): TGTGCCATCAGTGAGTCGAAAGGGGGCGTGGGCAATGAGCAGTTCTTC. Protein: CAISESKGGVGNEQFF.